The 17 T cell receptor beta chains given below trace back to one sample, sequenced in a study of response to subunit inactivated influenza vaccine. In TCRdb, the RT-PCR reads were re-called with MiXCR into one record per CDR3 protein. The table lists roughly 500,000 distinct CDR3 sequences, about 25% of them singletons. Specimen: CD4+ T cells sorted from PBMCs, collected more than 4 days after vaccination. These receptors originate from a man in his fifties who received an inactivated influenza vaccine.

This clonotype was recorded a few times. This chain joins TRBV9 and TRBJ2-5, with D possibly matching TRBD1 (6 bases). The germline V gene has CDR1 SGDLS and CDR2 YYNGEE. The CDR3 loop spans 15 amino acids. V was trimmed by 3 bases and J by 2 bases, leaving 14 bases between them. The CDR3, as DNA: TGTGCCAGCAGCGAGGGGCACAGGGAACAAGAGACCCAGTACTTC. It yields the protein CASSEGHREQETQYF. Full variable domain (outside the CDR3, taken from reference TRBV9 and TRBJ2-5): DSGVTQTPKHLITATGQRVTLRCSPRSGDLSVYWYQQSLDQGLQFLIQYYNGEERAKGNILERFSAQQFPDLHSELNLSSLELGDSALYFCASSEGHREQETQYFGPGTRLLVL.

This clonotype was recorded many times. V is TRBV10-3 and J is TRBJ2-1; D is unclear. The CDR3 consists of 14 residues. V was cut by 6 bases and J by 6 bases, with 15 bases left in between. Germline V gene lookup returns CDR1 ENHRY and CDR2 SYGVKD. In nucleotides, the CDR3 is TGTGCCATCAGCCCCAGGAGTCTTCCCAATGAGCAGTTCTTC. Its protein product is CAISPRSLPNEQFF.

This clonotype was seen more than once but under ten times. This rearrangement joins TRBV11-2 to TRBJ2-7, with 12 positions matching TRBD2. The V and J ends lost 1 base and 0 bases, in that order; junction bases with no gene match: 7. The CDR3 has 18 amino acids. Germline lookup yields CDR1 SGHAT and CDR2 FQNNGV. CDR3: CASSLGPGLAGSSYEQYF. Written as DNA, the CDR3 is TGTGCCAGCAGCTTAGGTCCGGGACTAGCGGGTAGCTCCTACGAGCAGTACTTC.

This clonotype has just a few counts. The rearrangement uses TRBV7-2 and TRBJ2-5; TRBD2 matches 11 bases. Germline CDR1 is SGHTA and CDR2 is FQGNSA. The V and J ends lost 2 bases and 5 bases, in that order; junction bases with no gene match: 7. The CDR3 loop spans 16 amino acids. CDR3 loop: CASSLPGLAASETQYF. The CDR3 DNA follows: TGTGCCAGCAGCTTACCGGGACTAGCGGCCTCGGAGACCCAGTACTTC. The full variable domain, its missing parts supplied by reference TRBV7-2 and TRBJ2-5, is GAGVSQSPSNKVTEKGKDVELRCDPISGHTALYWYRQSLGQGLEFLIYFQGNSAPDKSGLPSDRFSAERTGGSVSTLTIQRTQQEDSAVYLCASSLPGLAASETQYFGPGTRLLVL.

This clonotype was found a few times. The chain joins TRBV14 to TRBJ1-2; 7 bases align to TRBD1. V was pared by 0 bases and J by 6 bases, with 1 base of the junction left unmatched. Looked up from germline, CDR1 is SGHDN and CDR2 is FVKESK. This CDR3 spans 13 amino acids. This chain's CDR3 is CASSQDRGNGYTF. The DNA of the CDR3 is TGTGCCAGCAGCCAAGACAGGGGGAATGGCTACACCTTC.

The gene calls are TRBV7-2 and TRBJ2-3; TRBD2 agrees at 11 bases. Losses at the gene ends were 5 bases for V and 4 bases for J; bases not matched to a gene: 5. This CDR3 has 15 amino acids. Germline CDR1 SGHTA, CDR2 FQGNSA. The DNA for the CDR3 is TGTGCCAGCAGCCTGACTAGCGGGAAAGCAGATACGCAGTATTTT. It translates to CASSLTSGKADTQYF.

This clonotype was picked up a small number of times. The genes are TRBV3-1 and TRBJ2-3; no clear D gene. From germline, CDR1 is LGHDT and CDR2 YNNKEL (reference sequence). Trimming left V 4 bases short and J 2 bases short, with 22 bases between. This CDR3 region has 18 residues. This CDR3 is CASSPNLGRSGDTDTQYF. For the CDR3, the DNA is TGTGCCAGCAGCCCCAATCTAGGGCGGTCTGGCGACACAGATACGCAGTATTTT.

This clonotype showed up just a few times. The V gene is TRBV11-3, the J gene TRBJ2-1; 7 bases match TRBD1. V lost 5 bases to trimming and J lost 9 bases; unmatched junction nucleotides: 1. Germline V CDR1 and CDR2: SGHNT, YENEEA. The CDR3 is 11 residues long. CDR3 DNA sequence: TGTGCCAGCAGCACAGGGGTTGAGCAGTTCTTC. Encoded protein: CASSTGVEQFF.

The genes are TRBV6-1 and TRBJ2-3, with D possibly being TRBD1 (6 bases). V lost 6 bases and J 1 base, leaving 14 bases between the germline ends. The CDR3 runs to 15 residues. CDR1 and CDR2 from the germline V gene are MNHNS and SASEGT. For the CDR3, the DNA is TGTGCCAGCAGGGTAGGGGGAAGGGGCACAGATACGCAGTATTTT. It translates to CASRVGGRGTDTQYF.

This clonotype was seen a handful of times. The rearrangement links TRBV7-9 to TRBJ2-1; D is undetermined. The CDR3 is 12 amino acids. CDR1 SEHNR and CDR2 FQNEAQ come from the germline V gene (reference sequence). V was trimmed by 5 bases and J by 8 bases, leaving 10 bases between them. CDR3 sequence reads: CASSTLDDEQFF. CDR3 nucleotide sequence: TGTGCCAGCAGCACCCTAGATGATGAGCAGTTCTTC.

There are a few counts of this clonotype. The gene calls are TRBV12-3 or TRBV12-4 and TRBJ2-1; 9 positions match TRBD2. V trimming: 3 bases; J trimming: 8 bases; junction bases outside the gene matches: 5. The CDR3 has 14 residues. CDR3 region: CASSFGGGAYEQFF. Written as DNA, the CDR3 is TGTGCCAGCAGTTTCGGCGGGGGGGCCTATGAGCAGTTCTTC.

V and J are TRBV7-8 and TRBJ2-5; TRBD2 agrees at 8 bases. CDR1 is SGHVS and CDR2 is FQNEAQ in the germline V gene. J lost 5 bases, V lost 5 bases, and 13 bases had no gene match. The CDR3 contains 16 residues. The CDR3 coding sequence is TGTGCCAGCAGCCCCTACCCGGGAGGGCCGGGGGAGACCCAGTACTTC. Encoded protein: CASSPYPGGPGETQYF.

The J gene is TRBJ2-7, the V gene TRBV5-1; unclear D gene. Germline V lookup: CDR1 SGHRS, CDR2 YFSETQ. The CDR3 totals 16 residues. The V end lost 2 bases, the J end lost 2 bases, and 17 bases lay between the germline ends. As DNA, the CDR3 is TGCGCCAGCAGCTTTTCCATGACTCGCCCTACCTACGAGCAGTACTTC. This sequence encodes CASSFSMTRPTYEQYF.

This clonotype was seen more than once but under ten times. This chain joins TRBV7-3 and TRBJ2-1; TRBD1 is a possible D gene (5 bases). The CDR3 is made up of 15 amino acids. CDR1 and CDR2 (germline): SGHTA, FQGTGA. V gave up 1 base and J gave up 3 bases, with 10 bases separating them. CDR3 in DNA: TGTGCCAGCAGCTTAAGCAGGGCCATCTACAATGAGCAGTTCTTC. This encodes CASSLSRAIYNEQFF.

The V gene is TRBV4-1, the J gene TRBJ2-3, with D hard to call. The germline CDR1 and CDR2 sequences are MGHRA and YSYEKL. V was pared by 0 bases and J by 0 bases, with 19 bases between. The CDR3 loop spans 19 amino acids. CDR3 sequence (DNA): TGCGCCAGCAGCCAAGAACAGCATGGCAGGACCTCTAGCACAGATACGCAGTATTTT. This codes for CASSQEQHGRTSSTDTQYF.

The CDR3 here is CAISESDTTDTQYF. The CDR3 DNA reads as TGTGCCATCAGTGAGTCGGACACAACAGATACGCAGTATTTT. This chain connects TRBV10-3 to TRBJ2-3; tentative D call: TRBD1 (5 bases). The V end was cut by 0 bases, the J end by 3 bases, with 7 bases between. Per germline, CDR1 ENHRY and CDR2 SYGVKD. This CDR3 contains 14 residues.

This rearrangement joins TRBV7-2 to TRBJ2-1, with 11 bases that match TRBD2. The germline CDR1 and CDR2 sequences are SGHTA and FQGNSA. The CDR3 extends over 17 amino acids. The J segment lost 1 base and the V segment lost 4 bases, leaving 6 bases of the junction unmatched. The CDR3 DNA reads TGTGCCAGCAGCTCTCTGACTAGCGGGGTGTCCTACAATGAGCAGTTCTTC. Translated: CASSSLTSGVSYNEQFF.